Listed below are T cell receptor beta chains from one sample, sequenced in a study of CD8 T cells in ankylosing spondylitis. TCRdb itself ran the 5' RACE reads through MiXCR, one entry per CDR3 protein. The sample yields under 300,000 distinct CDR3 sequences, about 18% seen once. Sequencing was carried out using blood, either unsorted or a sorted T cell fraction (not recorded which). The receptors derive from a male donor with ankylosing spondylitis or in good health (not recorded which). CDR3s include the opening cysteine and the closing phenylalanine or tryptophan. The D gene is left open where the match is weak. A row's size may be missing; if present it is once, few, many or a size class.

CDR3 protein: CASSGLAGGWVTDTQYF
CDR3 DNA: TGTGCCAGCAGTGGGCTAGCGGGAGGATGGGTCACAGATACGCAGTATTTT
clone size: .
D gene: TRBD2
CDR3 length: 17
V gene: TRBV2
J gene: TRBJ2-3

CDR3 protein: CASSYLGPNTGELFF
CDR3 DNA: TGTGCCAGCAGTTACCTCGGACCAAACACCGGGGAGCTGTTTTTT
clone size: many
D gene: .
CDR3 length: 15
V gene: TRBV6-2/TRBV6-3
J gene: TRBJ2-2

CDR3 protein: CASSIDLAAISTDTQYF
CDR3 DNA: TGTGCCAGTAGTATAGACCTAGCCGCAATTAGCACAGATACGCAGTATTTT
clone size: .
D gene: .
CDR3 length: 17
V gene: TRBV19
J gene: TRBJ2-3

CDR3 protein: CASSLLSGTGEAFF
CDR3 DNA: TGTGCCAGCAGCTTGTTGTCGGGAACAGGTGAAGCTTTCTTT
clone size: .
D gene: .
CDR3 length: 14
V gene: TRBV5-5
J gene: TRBJ1-1

CDR3 protein: CASSSAGDTEAFF
CDR3 DNA: TGTGCCAGCAGCTCAGCCGGTGACACTGAAGCTTTCTTT
clone size: few
D gene: .
CDR3 length: 13
V gene: TRBV11-3
J gene: TRBJ1-1

CDR3 protein: CASSLTPNTEAFF
CDR3 DNA: TGTGCCAGCAGCTTGACCCCGAACACTGAAGCTTTCTTT
clone size: many
D gene: .
CDR3 length: 13
V gene: TRBV5-8
J gene: TRBJ1-1

CDR3 protein: CSVEGVGTVNTGELFF
CDR3 DNA: TGCAGCGTTGAAGGGGTGGGGACGGTGAACACCGGGGAGCTGTTTTTT
clone size: .
D gene: .
CDR3 length: 16
V gene: TRBV29-1
J gene: TRBJ2-2

CDR3 protein: CASSQDPSNYEQYF
CDR3 DNA: TGCGCCAGCAGCCAAGACCCTAGCAACTACGAGCAGTACTTC
clone size: many
D gene: .
CDR3 length: 14
V gene: TRBV4-1
J gene: TRBJ2-7

CDR3 protein: CASSQDGGTAEAFF
CDR3 DNA: TGTGCCAGCAGCCAAGATGGCGGAACGGCTGAAGCTTTCTTT
clone size: many
D gene: .
CDR3 length: 14
V gene: TRBV4-2
J gene: TRBJ1-1

CDR3 protein: CSASGREGYEQYF
CDR3 DNA: TGCAGTGCTAGTGGGCGGGAGGGCTACGAGCAGTACTTC
clone size: .
D gene: TRBD2
CDR3 length: 13
V gene: TRBV20-1
J gene: TRBJ2-7

CDR3 protein: CASSYRAYEAFF
CDR3 DNA: TGTGCCAGCAGTTACAGAGCTTATGAAGCTTTCTTT
clone size: .
D gene: .
CDR3 length: 12
V gene: TRBV6-6
J gene: TRBJ1-1

CDR3 protein: CAIRGGLAGGSTYNEQFF
CDR3 DNA: TGTGCCATCAGGGGGGGACTAGCGGGAGGATCCACCTACAATGAGCAGTTCTTC
clone size: few
D gene: TRBD2
CDR3 length: 18
V gene: TRBV10-3
J gene: TRBJ2-1

CDR3 protein: CASSLSGITEQYF
CDR3 DNA: TGTGCCAGCAGCTTGTCCGGGATCACGGAGCAGTACTTC
clone size: .
D gene: .
CDR3 length: 13
V gene: TRBV7-2
J gene: TRBJ2-7

CDR3 protein: CASSQDIGGSEAFF
CDR3 DNA: TGCGCCAGCAGCCAAGATATAGGGGGATCTGAAGCTTTCTTT
clone size: .
D gene: .
CDR3 length: 14
V gene: TRBV4-3
J gene: TRBJ1-1

CDR3 protein: CASSQDGGAGQPQHF
CDR3 DNA: TGTGCCAGCAGCCAAGATGGGGGGGCGGGACAGCCCCAGCATTTT
clone size: .
D gene: .
CDR3 length: 15
V gene: TRBV4-2
J gene: TRBJ1-5

CDR3 protein: CAILREGYDEQFF
CDR3 DNA: TGTGCCATCCTGAGGGAGGGGTACGATGAGCAGTTCTTC
clone size: few
D gene: TRBD2
CDR3 length: 13
V gene: TRBV10-3
J gene: TRBJ2-1

CDR3 protein: CSARGALNTEAFF
CDR3 DNA: TGCAGTGCTAGGGGGGCCCTTAACACTGAAGCTTTCTTT
clone size: .
D gene: .
CDR3 length: 13
V gene: TRBV20-1
J gene: TRBJ1-1

CDR3 protein: CASSHVLRDGSYNEQFF
CDR3 DNA: TGTGCCAGCAGTCATGTTTTGCGGGATGGGTCCTACAATGAGCAGTTCTTC
clone size: few
D gene: .
CDR3 length: 17
V gene: TRBV12-3/TRBV12-4
J gene: TRBJ2-1

CDR3 protein: CAISETSGTGNEQFF
CDR3 DNA: TGTGCCATCAGTGAGACTAGCGGGACGGGTAATGAGCAGTTCTTC
clone size: .
D gene: TRBD2
CDR3 length: 15
V gene: TRBV10-3
J gene: TRBJ2-1

CDR3 protein: CASSSHSSGTYNEQFF
CDR3 DNA: TGTGCCAGCAGTTCACACAGTAGCGGGACCTACAATGAGCAGTTCTTC
clone size: .
D gene: TRBD2
CDR3 length: 16
V gene: TRBV6-5
J gene: TRBJ2-1

CDR3 protein: CSASLLSRAGTFTDTQYF
CDR3 DNA: TGCAGTGCTAGTCTCCTATCTCGGGCCGGCACCTTCACAGATACGCAGTATTTT
clone size: .
D gene: .
CDR3 length: 18
V gene: TRBV20-1
J gene: TRBJ2-3

CDR3 protein: CASSYSDRAEETQYF
CDR3 DNA: TGTGCCAGCAGTTACTCGGACAGAGCAGAAGAGACCCAGTACTTC
clone size: .
D gene: .
CDR3 length: 15
V gene: TRBV6-5
J gene: TRBJ2-5

CDR3 protein: CASSLVDVQETQYF
CDR3 DNA: TGTGCCAGCAGCTTAGTAGACGTGCAGGAGACCCAGTACTTC
clone size: once
D gene: .
CDR3 length: 14
V gene: TRBV11-2
J gene: TRBJ2-5

CDR3 protein: CASSYSSGRYNEQFF
CDR3 DNA: TGTGCCAGCAGTTACTCGAGTGGGCGCTACAATGAGCAGTTCTTC
clone size: few
D gene: .
CDR3 length: 15
V gene: TRBV6-2/TRBV6-3
J gene: TRBJ2-1

CDR3 protein: CASSSPHVYTDTQYF
CDR3 DNA: TGTGCCAGCAGTTCACCGCATGTGTATACAGATACGCAGTATTTT
clone size: few
D gene: .
CDR3 length: 15
V gene: TRBV27
J gene: TRBJ2-3

CDR3 protein: CASSQESSPTYEQYF
CDR3 DNA: TGCGCCAGCAGCCAAGAAAGTAGCCCAACCTACGAGCAGTACTTC
clone size: .
D gene: .
CDR3 length: 15
V gene: TRBV4-3
J gene: TRBJ2-7

CDR3 protein: CASSQASHEQYF
CDR3 DNA: TGTGCCAGCAGCCAAGCCTCCCACGAGCAGTACTTC
clone size: few
D gene: .
CDR3 length: 12
V gene: TRBV4-2
J gene: TRBJ2-7

CDR3 protein: CASRAGMRYTF
CDR3 DNA: TGTGCCAGCAGGGCAGGGATGCGCTACACCTTC
clone size: many
D gene: .
CDR3 length: 11
V gene: TRBV9
J gene: TRBJ1-2

CDR3 protein: CASSLAGSIDF
CDR3 DNA: TGTGCCAGCAGCTTAGCGGGGAGTATAGACTTC
clone size: .
D gene: .
CDR3 length: 11
V gene: TRBV7-8
J gene: TRBJ2-7

CDR3 protein: CASSFVPVSNYGYTF
CDR3 DNA: TGTGCCAGCAGTTTTGTTCCAGTATCTAACTATGGCTACACCTTC
clone size: few
D gene: .
CDR3 length: 15
V gene: TRBV12-3/TRBV12-4
J gene: TRBJ1-2

CDR3 protein: CSVEELEEQYF
CDR3 DNA: TGCAGCGTTGAGGAGTTAGAGGAGCAGTACTTC
clone size: .
D gene: .
CDR3 length: 11
V gene: TRBV29-1
J gene: TRBJ2-7

CDR3 protein: CASSPPLGRREYNEQFF
CDR3 DNA: TGTGCCAGCAGTCCTCCCCTTGGTCGGCGGGAGTACAATGAGCAGTTCTTC
clone size: few
D gene: TRBD2
CDR3 length: 17
V gene: TRBV12-3/TRBV12-4
J gene: TRBJ2-1

CDR3 protein: CASSYRQPFFSYNEQFF
CDR3 DNA: TGTGCCAGCAGTTACCGGCAGCCGTTTTTCTCCTACAATGAGCAGTTCTTC
clone size: few
D gene: .
CDR3 length: 17
V gene: TRBV6-5
J gene: TRBJ2-1

CDR3 protein: CASSLLTDTQYF
CDR3 DNA: TGTGCCAGCAGCTTACTCACAGATACGCAGTATTTT
clone size: many
D gene: .
CDR3 length: 12
V gene: TRBV7-2
J gene: TRBJ2-3

CDR3 protein: CASSSTHSGRPDTQYF
CDR3 DNA: TGTGCCAGCAGCTCCACCCATAGCGGGAGGCCCGATACGCAGTATTTT
clone size: many
D gene: TRBD2
CDR3 length: 16
V gene: TRBV7-9
J gene: TRBJ2-3

CDR3 protein: CASSLRTGMGNQPQHF
CDR3 DNA: TGTGCCAGCAGCCTCCGGACAGGGATGGGCAATCAGCCCCAGCATTTT
clone size: few
D gene: TRBD1
CDR3 length: 16
V gene: TRBV28
J gene: TRBJ1-5